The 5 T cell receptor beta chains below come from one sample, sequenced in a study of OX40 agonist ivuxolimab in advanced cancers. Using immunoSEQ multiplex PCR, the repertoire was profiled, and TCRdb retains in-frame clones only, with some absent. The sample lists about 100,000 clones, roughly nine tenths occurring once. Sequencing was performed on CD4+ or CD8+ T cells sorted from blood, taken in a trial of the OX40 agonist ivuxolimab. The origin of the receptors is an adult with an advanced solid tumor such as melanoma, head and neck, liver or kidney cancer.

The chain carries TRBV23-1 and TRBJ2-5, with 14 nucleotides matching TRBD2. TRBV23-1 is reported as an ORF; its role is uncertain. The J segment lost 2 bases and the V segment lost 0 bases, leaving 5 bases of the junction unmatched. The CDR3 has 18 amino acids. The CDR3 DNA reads TGCGCCAGCAGTCAATCTGGGACTAGCGGGAGACGACAAGAGACCCAGTACTTC. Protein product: CASSQSGTSGRRQETQYF.

The CDR3 protein is CASSQTVGGRNIQYF. For the CDR3, the DNA is TGTGCCAGTAGTCAGACAGTAGGTGGACGGAACATTCAGTACTTC. The gene calls are TRBV19 and TRBJ2-4; tentative D call: TRBD1 (5 bases). CDR1 is LNHDA, CDR2 SQIVND, per germline (reference sequence). The length of the CDR3 is 15 residues. V was trimmed by 5 bases and J by 7 bases, leaving 18 bases between them.

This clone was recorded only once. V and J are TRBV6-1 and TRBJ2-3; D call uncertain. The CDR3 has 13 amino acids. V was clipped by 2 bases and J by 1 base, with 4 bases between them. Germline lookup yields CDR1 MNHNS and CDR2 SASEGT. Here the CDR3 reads CASSEQGTDTQYF. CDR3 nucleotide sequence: TGTGCCAGCAGTGAACAGGGCACAGATACGCAGTATTTT.

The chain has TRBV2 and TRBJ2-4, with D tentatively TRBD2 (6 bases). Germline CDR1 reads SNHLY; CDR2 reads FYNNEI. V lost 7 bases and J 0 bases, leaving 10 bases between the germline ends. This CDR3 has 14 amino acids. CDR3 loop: CASMAGLAKNIQYF. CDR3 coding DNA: TGTGCCAGCATGGCGGGACTAGCCAAAAACATTCAGTACTTC.

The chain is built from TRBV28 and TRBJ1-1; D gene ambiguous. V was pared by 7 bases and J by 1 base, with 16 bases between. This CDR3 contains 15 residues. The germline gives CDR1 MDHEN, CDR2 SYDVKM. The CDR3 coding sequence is TGTGCCAGCACCGGGTCCCTGCGAGGGAACACTGAAGCTTTCTTT. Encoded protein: CASTGSLRGNTEAFF.